The T cell receptor beta chain under discussion was sequenced for a study of identical twins (TCRdb year 2016). Regarding the complete study: TCR alpha and beta repertoires from monozygotic twins, unrelated adults of various ages and cord blood were deep-sequenced to test whether fetal clonotypes persist. To rule out contamination, the twin experiments were replicated at different times with different library preparation protocols.

CDR1 and CDR2 were assigned from the germline V gene as SGHRS and YFSETQ. The cysteine opens and the phenylalanine closes a CDR3 of 15 amino acids. Solely the CDR3 DNA is kept, with 45 bases framed from the first base. Only healthy Caucasian donors were included. The researchers also sequenced three unrelated adults who were not twins: a male aged 18 to 29, a male aged 50 to 59, and a female aged 50 to 59. Miltenyi CD45RO+ enrichment and human naive T-cell isolation kits were used to isolate memory (CD45RO+) and naive T cells from PBMC. Study-level results and caveats: In monozygotic twins, out-of-frame TCR alpha sharing was systematically underestimated by recombination models, although the models agreed with sharing between unrelated individuals. Because the same donors could not be followed over many years, conclusions were based on cross-sectional statistical analysis. A weaker excess of twin sharing was found in beta out-of-frame sequences because the signal-to-noise ratio was lowered by fewer shared sequences. Fewer insertions were carried by abundant cord blood beta clonotypes, a similar but weaker trend appeared in young adult naive repertoires, and no such trend appeared in memory repertoires. Zero-insertion analyses could be partly confounded by invariant T cells such as MAIT and iNKT, although diverse VJ usage argued against such confounding for most clonotypes. Compared with coincidental sharing between unrelated individuals, out-of-frame TCR alpha sequences shared between twins had an excess of sequences with low generation probability.

In regard to this clonotype: It has no known antigen specificity. An end of the junction does not agree with germline; a read error may underlie this.

Library generation was performed with 5' RACE. This sample was sequenced with an Illumina HiSeq 2000. A universal primer binding site was added through template switching, and the final cDNA carried a unique molecular identifier so that TCR cDNA molecules could be counted accurately. Specific primers in the conserved constant-segment region were used to synthesize first-strand cDNA for the TCR alpha and beta chains. To control for contamination, each cDNA library was double barcoded with a SMART-Mk sample barcode plus Illumina barcodes. TruSeq adapter sequences and Illumina sample barcodes were added in two successive PCR steps. Sequencing of the TCR alpha and beta cDNA libraries was done on the Illumina HiSeq platform using custom primers. The original methods were these. MiGEC was used to process raw reads and extract unique molecular identifiers, and MiXCR was used to find CDR3 positions. Recombination models were inferred per individual with the repgenHMM and IGoR tools using an EM algorithm. The tcR package in R was used for shared clonotype analysis, with sharing normalized by the product of cloneset sizes. Out-of-frame nonproductive sequences were analyzed to study raw recombination free of thymic and clonal selection effects. TCRdb's own reprocessing of the public reads used fastp at Q25 and MiXCR and kept productive beta chains. CDR3 protein sequences are deduplicated, and each keeps its most common genes and DNA. TCRdb, not the authors, supplied the V and J calls. The sample records about 700,000 distinct CDR3 sequences, around 5.7% of which are singletons. Around 2% of the sample comes from the top ten.

The receptor was derived from a man younger than 35 in good health. Sequenced: naive T cells sorted from blood. What the cell subset or site label conveys for this sample: cells isolated with a human naive T-cell isolation kit. The chain couples TRBV5-1 to TRBJ2-7; 10 central bases correspond to TRBD1. CDR3 protein: CVSSQERTGGREQYF. The sequenced DNA is TGCGTCAGCAGCCAAGAAAGGACAGGGGGGCGCGAGCAGTACTTC.